Listed below are T cell receptor beta chains from one sample, sequenced in a study of CD8+ T cells in alopecia areata. Method: immunoSEQ multiplex PCR; TCRdb's copy keeps in-frame clones and lacks some. The table includes about 270,000 clones, 45% to 70% detected once. The sample consisted of CD4+ T cells sorted from blood, taken between weeks 51 and 52, from a patient treated with tofacitinib. The source is a human donor with alopecia areata. Each CDR3 is given with its conserved first and last residue. A D gene is named only where the DNA matches it firmly. The size field is filled for only some rows; it gives once, few, many or a size class.

J gene | V gene | clone size | D gene | CDR3 protein | CDR3 DNA
TRBJ2-5 | TRBV30 | few | NA | CAWSVGHVETQYF | TGTGCCTGGAGTGTTGGACATGTAGAGACCCAGTACTTC
TRBJ2-5 | TRBV5-1 | NA | TRBD1 | CASSLAGTGGQETQYF | TGCGCCAGCAGCTTGGCCGGAACAGGGGGGCAAGAGACCCAGTACTTC
TRBJ2-3 | TRBV9 | NA | NA | CASSPLKSTDTQYF | TGTGCCAGCAGCCCCCTCAAAAGCACAGATACGCAGTATTTT
TRBJ2-7 | TRBV7-2 | few | NA | CASSSLTGVYEQYF | TGTGCCAGCAGCTCCCTCACAGGAGTCTACGAGCAGTACTTC
TRBJ1-2 | TRBV7-9 | few | NA | CASSPGGGAAGYTF | TGTGCCAGCAGCCCGGGGGGCGGGGCGGCCGGCTACACCTTC
TRBJ2-7 | TRBV29-1 | NA | TRBD1 | CSAGTDRAREQYF | TGCAGCGCTGGGACGGACAGGGCCCGGGAGCAGTACTTC
TRBJ2-7 | TRBV5-4 | NA | NA | CASSLDFYEQYF | TGCGCCAGCAGCCTGGACTTCTACGAGCAGTACTTC
TRBJ2-5 | TRBV7-9 | NA | NA | CASSTGTTAGTQYF | TGTGCCAGCAGCACCGGGACCACGGCCGGGACCCAGTACTTC
TRBJ1-2 | TRBV30 | NA | NA | CAWSADYGYTF | TGTGCCTGGAGTGCCGACTATGGCTACACCTTC
TRBJ2-2 | TRBV5-6 | NA | NA | CASSLDTGELFF | TGTGCCAGCAGCTTGGACACCGGGGAGCTGTTTTTT